These T cell receptor beta chains were read from a single sample in a study of T cell responses to AZD1222 COVID-19 vaccine. TCRdb keeps only in-frame clones here, not all; method: immunoSEQ multiplex PCR. This sample carries fewer than 120,000 clones, approximately 94% of them seen once, and the ten largest clones take 2.9%. The starting material was peripheral blood, obtained 28 days after the second AZD1222 dose. The receptors come from an adult who received the AZD1222 COVID-19 vaccine. Each CDR3 is given with its conserved first and last residue. D genes are given only for firm matches. Clone size is not always given. Where it is, it says once, few, many or a class for expanded clones.

TRBD2,TRBJ2-1,TRBV30,-,TGTGCCTGGAGTGTAGGGCTAGCGGGAGGTGAGCAGTTCTTC,CAWSVGLAGGEQFF
-,TRBJ1-2,TRBV14,-,TGTGCCAGCAGCCAGAGGACGTATTACTATGGCTACACCTTC,CASSQRTYYYGYTF
TRBD1,TRBJ2-1,TRBV5-1,-,TGCGCCAGCAGCTCGGACAGGTTCAATGAGCAGTTCTTC,CASSSDRFNEQFF
-,TRBJ1-1,TRBV29-1,-,TGCAGCGTGTCAGGGGTCTTGAACACTGAAGCTTTCTTT,CSVSGVLNTEAFF
TRBD1,TRBJ1-4,TRBV4-1,-,TGCGCCAGCAGCCAATTTCAGGGACAGGGGGCTTCTAATGAAAAACTGTTTTTT,CASSQFQGQGASNEKLFF
-,TRBJ1-1,TRBV11-2,-,TGTGCCAGCAGCTCTAAGGGGGAATACACTGAAGCTTTCTTT,CASSSKGEYTEAFF
-,TRBJ2-7,TRBV18,once,TGTGCCAGCTCACGGGGTTCCTACGAGCAGTACTTC,CASSRGSYEQYF
-,TRBJ1-5,TRBV10-2,-,TGCGCCAGCGCGGACAGCCATAGCAATCAGCCCCAGCATTTT,CASADSHSNQPQHF
-,TRBJ1-4,TRBV12-3/TRBV12-4,-,TGTGCCAGCAGTCCGCTCCACGGGAAACTGTTTTTT,CASSPLHGKLFF
TRBD2,TRBJ2-1,TRBV6-2/TRBV6-3,-,TGTGCCAGCAGTGACAGCCCATCACTAGCGGGAGGGGGCAATGAGCAGTTCTTC,CASSDSPSLAGGGNEQFF
-,TRBJ1-2,TRBV5-8,-,TGTGCCAGCAGCTCCCTTAACTATGGCTACACCTTC,CASSSLNYGYTF
-,TRBJ1-6,TRBV7-6,-,TGTGCCAGCAGCTTAGCGGGGGGGCGGAATAATTCACCCCTCCACTTT,CASSLAGGRNNSPLHF
-,TRBJ2-1,TRBV19,once,TGTGCCAGTAGTACGGTCTCCTACAATGAGCAGTTCTTC,CASSTVSYNEQFF
-,TRBJ1-1,TRBV3-1/TRBV3-2,-,TGTGCCAGCAGCTCCATTGGGAACACTGAAGCTTTCTTT,CASSSIGNTEAFF
-,TRBJ2-3,TRBV29-1,-,TGCAGCGTTTACCATCATTCAGGAGGCACAGATACGCAGTATTTT,CSVYHHSGGTDTQYF
-,TRBJ2-1,TRBV27,-,TGTGCCAGCAGTTTATATGGGGAGCAGTTCTTC,CASSLYGEQFF
-,TRBJ1-1,TRBV19,-,TGTGCCAGTAGCATAGGCCTAGACACTGAAGCTTTCTTT,CASSIGLDTEAFF
-,TRBJ1-1,TRBV7-9,-,TGTGCCAGCAGTCGCTCTAGGGGCTTGAACACTGAAGCTTTCTTT,CASSRSRGLNTEAFF
-,TRBJ1-2,TRBV6-5,-,TGTGCCAGCACACAAGCCCGGAACGATAGGGGCTACACCTTC,CASTQARNDRGYTF
-,TRBJ1-1,TRBV2,-,TGTGCCAGCGAGGAAGGGAAGAACACTGAAGCTTTCTTT,CASEEGKNTEAFF
-,TRBJ2-7,TRBV11-2,-,TGTGCCAGCCTTGGGTGGGGGAACTCCTACGAGCAGTACTTC,CASLGWGNSYEQYF
TRBD2,TRBJ2-4,TRBV7-8,-,TGTGCCAGCAGCTCGCCTAGGACTAGCGGGGGGTCGGCCAAAAACATTCAGTACTTC,CASSSPRTSGGSAKNIQYF
TRBD2,TRBJ2-1,TRBV2,-,TGTGCCAGCGGTCCTAGCGGAGGAAATGAGCAGTTCTTC,CASGPSGGNEQFF
-,TRBJ2-3,TRBV7-2,-,TGTGCCAGCAGCTTGCTGGGGGCGGACACAGATACGCAGTATTTT,CASSLLGADTDTQYF
-,TRBJ2-7,TRBV14,once,TGTGCCAGCAGCCAAGATCGGCGAGGACCCTACGAGCAGTACTTC,CASSQDRRGPYEQYF
TRBD1,TRBJ1-4,TRBV7-9,-,TGTGCCAGCAGCTTGTCGGACAGGGGGAGGGTGGCTAATGAAAAACTGTTTTTT,CASSLSDRGRVANEKLFF
-,TRBJ1-2,TRBV5-6,once,TGTGCCAGCAGCTTGGTGGGTTTGACGCCACCCACGGACTATGGCTACACCTTC,CASSLVGLTPPTDYGYTF
-,TRBJ2-5,TRBV11-3,-,TGTGCCAGCAGCTTCCAGACGGATCCCGGGGAGACCCAGTACTTC,CASSFQTDPGETQYF
-,TRBJ1-4,TRBV25-1,once,TGTGCCAGCAGTGAATTGGCAGGAAGGGGAGAAAAACTGTTTTTT,CASSELAGRGEKLFF
TRBD1,TRBJ1-1,TRBV10-1,-,TGCGCCAGCAGTGAGAAGGGACAGGGAAGTACTGAAGCTTTCTTT,CASSEKGQGSTEAFF
-,TRBJ2-3,TRBV4-1,-,TGCGCCAGCAGCTGGCCAGAAAGCACAGATACGCAGTATTTT,CASSWPESTDTQYF
-,TRBJ1-6,TRBV15,-,TGTGCCACCAGCAGGCCAACAAACTCCTATAATTCACCCCTCCACTTT,CATSRPTNSYNSPLHF
TRBD1,TRBJ2-1,TRBV2,-,TGTGCCAGCAGGGGACAGGTTTCCTACAATGAGCAGTTCTTC,CASRGQVSYNEQFF
-,TRBJ1-6,TRBV5-4,-,TGTGCCAGCAGCTTGGAACTCAGTACTTCACCCCTCCACTTT,CASSLELSTSPLHF
-,TRBJ1-5,TRBV5-6,-,TGTGCCAGCAGCTTGGCTCAGGTCAATCAGCCCCAGCATTTT,CASSLAQVNQPQHF
-,TRBJ2-7,TRBV5-1,-,TGCGCCAGCAGCTCGGATTTAGTCGAGCAGTACTTC,CASSSDLVEQYF
-,TRBJ2-1,TRBV27,once,TGTGCCAGCAAGAGAGGTAACTCCTACAATGAGCAGTTCTTC,CASKRGNSYNEQFF
TRBD1,TRBJ2-1,TRBV5-1,-,TGCGCCAGCAGCGGGACGACAGGGGGGTCCTACAATGAGCAGTTCTTC,CASSGTTGGSYNEQFF
TRBD1,TRBJ1-1,TRBV24-1,few,TGTGCCACCAGTGATTTGCAGGACAGGGAAGCTTTCTTT,CATSDLQDREAFF